One sample yielded the 7 T cell receptor beta chains listed below, sequenced in a study of Graves' ophthalmopathy and Graves' hyperthyroidism. The sequenced template was RNA, covering the TCR beta CDR3 region. An opening RT-PCR round employed HTBI primers and preceded a second-round multiplex PCR. Via MiXCR, TCRdb re-called the multiplex PCR reads, giving one row per CDR3 protein. Of almost 750,000 distinct CDR3 sequences in the sample, 35% to 50% were seen once. Sequencing was done on a sample of peripheral blood. The receptors were sampled from an adult man with Graves' ophthalmopathy.

This clonotype was recorded at least ten times. The V gene is TRBV7-2, the J gene TRBJ2-5; D is possibly TRBD1 (5 bases). With 6 bases removed from V and 5 bases from J, the gap between germline ends came to 10 bases. Germline assignment: CDR1 SGHTA and CDR2 FQGNSA. CDR3 length: 12 residues. CDR3 sequence: CASSLKGETQYF. The DNA of the CDR3 is TGTGCCAGCAGTCTCAAGGGGGAGACCCAGTACTTC.

As regards this clonotype: Just one base apart from a much larger clone, this may be a read error. The CDR3 ends on some other residue instead of the conserved phenylalanine or tryptophan, so this is likely a read error. V and J are TRBV7-2 and TRBJ2-5, with no clear D. V lost 5 bases and J 1 base, leaving 11 bases between the germline ends. CDR3 size: 14 residues. CDR1 and CDR2 from the germline V gene are SGHTA and FQGNSA. Here the CDR3 reads CASSDTEIQETQYC. In nucleotides, the CDR3 is TGTGCCAGCAGCGATACAGAGATCCAAGAGACCCAGTACTGC.

V is TRBV7-9 and J is TRBJ2-7; TRBD1 aligns across 7 bases. This CDR3 is 15 amino acids long. CDR1 is SEHNR, CDR2 FQNEAQ, per germline (reference sequence). Trimming removed 2 bases from V and 2 bases from J; junction bases left unmatched: 6. The CDR3: CASSLWRQGAYEQYF. CDR3 nucleotide sequence: TGTGCCAGCAGCTTATGGCGACAGGGAGCCTACGAGCAGTACTTC.

This clonotype has a count of ten or more. The gene calls are TRBV10-3 and TRBJ2-7; 12 bases are shared with TRBD1. From germline, CDR1 is ENHRY and CDR2 SYGVKD. Losses at the gene ends were 6 bases for V and 3 bases for J; bases not matched to a gene: 3. This CDR3 contains 14 residues. The CDR3 region has the DNA TGTGCCATCAGGGGACAGGGGGCGGTCTACGAGCAGTACTTC. It codes for CAIRGQGAVYEQYF.

This clonotype was counted at least ten times. The genes are TRBV29-1 and TRBJ1-1; D remains ambiguous. V lost 3 bases to trimming and J lost 4 bases, with 9 bases between them. Germline CDR1 and CDR2: SQVTM and ANQGSEA. The CDR3 totals 12 residues. The CDR3 DNA sequence: TGCAGCGTTGATGACGCTACCACTGAAGCTTTCTTT. This translates into CSVDDATTEAFF. Filled out from reference TRBV29-1 and TRBJ1-1, the complete variable domain reads SAVISQKPSRDICQRGTSLTIQCQVDSQVTMMFWYRQQPGQSLTLIATANQGSEATYESGFVIDKFPISRPNLTFSTLTVSNMSPEDSSIYLCSVDDATTEAFFGQGTRLTVV.

This clonotype has ten or more counts. The chain employs TRBV10-3 and TRBJ2-5, with 8 bases identical to TRBD1. Germline values: CDR1 ENHRY, CDR2 SYGVKD. J was trimmed by 1 base and V by 2 bases; bases with no gene match: 0. The length of the CDR3 is 14 residues. CDR3 protein: CAISEDRGQETQYF. CDR3 DNA sequence: TGTGCCATCAGTGAGGACAGGGGCCAAGAGACCCAGTACTTC.

This clonotype was counted at least ten times. V gene TRBV19 combines with J gene TRBJ1-5; D is unresolved. From germline, CDR1 is LNHDA and CDR2 SQIVND (reference sequence). V lost 5 bases and J lost 0, with 11 bases in between. The CDR3 consists of 15 residues. CDR3 coding DNA: TGTGCCAGTAGTGCCGCCCTCTATAGCAATCAGCCCCAGCATTTT. Residues: CASSAALYSNQPQHF.